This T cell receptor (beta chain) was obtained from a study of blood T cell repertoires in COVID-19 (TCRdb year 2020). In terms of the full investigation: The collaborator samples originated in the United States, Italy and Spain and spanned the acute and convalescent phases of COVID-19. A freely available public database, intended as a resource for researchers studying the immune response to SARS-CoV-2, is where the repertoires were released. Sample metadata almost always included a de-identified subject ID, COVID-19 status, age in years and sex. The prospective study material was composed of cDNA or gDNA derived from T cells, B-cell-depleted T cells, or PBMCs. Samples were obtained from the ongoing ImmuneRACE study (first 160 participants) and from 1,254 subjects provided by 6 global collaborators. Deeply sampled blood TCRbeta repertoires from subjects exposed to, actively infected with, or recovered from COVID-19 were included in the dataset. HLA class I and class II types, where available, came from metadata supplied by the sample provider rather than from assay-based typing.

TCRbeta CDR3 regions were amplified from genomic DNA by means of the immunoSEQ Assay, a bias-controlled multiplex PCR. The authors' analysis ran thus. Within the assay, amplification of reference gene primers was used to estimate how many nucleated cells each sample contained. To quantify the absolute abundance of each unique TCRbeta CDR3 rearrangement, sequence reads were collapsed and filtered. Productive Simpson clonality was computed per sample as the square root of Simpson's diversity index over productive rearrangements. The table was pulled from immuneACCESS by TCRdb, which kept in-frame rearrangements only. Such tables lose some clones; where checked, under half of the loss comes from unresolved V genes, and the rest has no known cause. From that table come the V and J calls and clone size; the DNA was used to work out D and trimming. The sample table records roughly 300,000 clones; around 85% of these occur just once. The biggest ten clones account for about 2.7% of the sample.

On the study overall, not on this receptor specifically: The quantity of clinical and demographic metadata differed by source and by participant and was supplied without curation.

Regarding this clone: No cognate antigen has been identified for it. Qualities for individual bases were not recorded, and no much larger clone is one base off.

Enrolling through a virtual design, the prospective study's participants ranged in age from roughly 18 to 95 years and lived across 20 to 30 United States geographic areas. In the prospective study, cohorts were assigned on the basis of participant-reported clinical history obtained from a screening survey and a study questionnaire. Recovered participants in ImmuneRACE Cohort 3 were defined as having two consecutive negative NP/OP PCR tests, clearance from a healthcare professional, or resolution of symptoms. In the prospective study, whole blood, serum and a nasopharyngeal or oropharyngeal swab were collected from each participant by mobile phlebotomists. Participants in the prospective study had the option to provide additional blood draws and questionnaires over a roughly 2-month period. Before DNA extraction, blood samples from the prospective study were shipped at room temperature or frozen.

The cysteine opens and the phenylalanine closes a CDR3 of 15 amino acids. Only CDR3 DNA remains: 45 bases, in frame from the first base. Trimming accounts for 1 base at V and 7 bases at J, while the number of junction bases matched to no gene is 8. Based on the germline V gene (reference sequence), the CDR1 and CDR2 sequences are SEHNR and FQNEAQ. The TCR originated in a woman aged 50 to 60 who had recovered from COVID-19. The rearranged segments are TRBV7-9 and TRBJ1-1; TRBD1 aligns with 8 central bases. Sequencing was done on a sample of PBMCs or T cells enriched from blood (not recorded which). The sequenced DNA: TGTGCCAGCAGCTTAGTAATTCAGGGGGCGGATGAAGCTTTCTTT. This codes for CASSLVIQGADEAFF.